This T cell receptor beta chain was sequenced in a study of OX40 agonist ivuxolimab in advanced cancers. Overall study results and limits: Certain nonresponders likewise exhibited a low normalized T-cell clonal expansion.

Comments on this clone: Antigen unknown.

Clones were read by immunoSEQ multiplex PCR, and TCRdb kept only the in-frame ones, dropping some. Altogether about 35,000 clones are present, 70% to 85% being singletons, with the ten largest covering about a sixth. Sample: CD4+ or CD8+ T cells sorted from blood, taken in a trial of the OX40 agonist ivuxolimab. The TCR was taken from an adult with an advanced solid tumor such as melanoma, head and neck, liver or kidney cancer.

CDR3 in DNA: TGTGCCAGCAGAGACCCGGGACAGAACTATGGCTACACCTTC. Its translation: CASRDPGQNYGYTF. The chain carries TRBV6-6 and TRBJ1-2; the match to TRBD1 covers 7 bases. The CDR3 covers 14 residues. CDR1 and CDR2 (germline): MNHNY, SVGAGI (reference sequence). Trimming took 6 bases from V and 2 from J; bases not matched to a gene: 6.